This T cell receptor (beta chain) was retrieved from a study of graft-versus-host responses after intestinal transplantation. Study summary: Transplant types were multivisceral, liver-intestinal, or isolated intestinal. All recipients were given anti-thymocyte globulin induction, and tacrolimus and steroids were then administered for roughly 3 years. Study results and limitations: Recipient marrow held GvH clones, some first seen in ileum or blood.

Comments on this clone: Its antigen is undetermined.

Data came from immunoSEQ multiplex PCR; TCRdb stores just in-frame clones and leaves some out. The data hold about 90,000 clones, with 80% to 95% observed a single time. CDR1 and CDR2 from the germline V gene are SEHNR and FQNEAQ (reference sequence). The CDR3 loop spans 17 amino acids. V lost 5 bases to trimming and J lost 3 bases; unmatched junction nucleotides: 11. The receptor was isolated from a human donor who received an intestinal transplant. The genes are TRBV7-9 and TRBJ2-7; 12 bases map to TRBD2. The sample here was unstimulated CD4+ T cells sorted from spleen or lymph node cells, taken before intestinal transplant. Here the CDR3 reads CASSPRLAGEKGYEQYF. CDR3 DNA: TGTGCCAGCAGCCCTCGACTAGCGGGAGAGAAGGGCTACGAGCAGTACTTC.